This entry lists 14 T cell receptor beta chains sequenced from one sample in a study of blood T cell repertoires in COVID-19. Sequencing was performed with immunoSEQ multiplex PCR; in TCRdb, only in-frame clones are kept and a portion is missing. The profile shows about 160,000 clones, around four fifths of them singletons. Sequencing was performed on PBMCs or T cells enriched from blood (not recorded which). Receptors were obtained from a woman in her forties or fifties in a cohort exposed to, infected with or recovered from COVID-19 (not recorded which).

The gene calls are TRBV19 and TRBJ2-1, with 8 bases lining up with TRBD2. V was clipped by 4 bases and J by 5 bases; unmatched bases: 10. Germline CDR1 LNHDA, CDR2 SQIVND (reference sequence). CDR3 length: 16 residues. The DNA of the CDR3 is TGTGCCAGTAGTAATCGGGGGGGCCTGGGTGACAATGAGCAGTTCTTC. Residues: CASSNRGGLGDNEQFF.

The chain links TRBV24-1 to TRBJ2-2, with TRBD2 identical over 8 bases. CDR3 length: 17 residues. V was clipped by 4 bases and J by 4 bases; unmatched bases: 10. Germline values: CDR1 KGHDR, CDR2 SFDVKD. CDR3 region: CATSELEQREFTGELFF. CDR3 in DNA: TGTGCCACCAGTGAGCTTGAACAGCGGGAGTTCACCGGGGAGCTGTTTTTT.

This chain links TRBV6-5 with TRBJ2-7; D perhaps matches TRBD2 (6 bases). Germline CDR1 and CDR2: MNHEY and SVGAGI. The ends were cut back, 7 bases at V and 2 bases at J, with 15 bases in the middle. The CDR3 has 14 amino acids. The CDR3: CASNEEGRTYEQYF. CDR3 DNA: TGTGCCAGCAACGAGGAGGGGCGAACCTACGAGCAGTACTTC.

The chain joins TRBV19 to TRBJ1-1; D uncertain. The germline V gene encodes CDR1 LNHDA and CDR2 SQIVND (reference sequence). The CDR3 has 14 residues. Trimming removed 6 bases from V and 2 bases from J, with 13 bases in between. The CDR3 DNA follows: TGTGCCAGTAGCAAACGGGGTGAAAACACTGAAGCTTTCTTT. It translates to CASSKRGENTEAFF.

The chain carries TRBV7-2 and TRBJ2-1, with 10 positions matching TRBD1. The CDR3 is 16 residues long. CDR1 is SGHTA, CDR2 FQGNSA, per germline. The junction had 8 bases not matched to a gene; V was cut back by 3 bases and J by 6 bases. CDR3: CASSLTGGIGRNEQFF. The CDR3 DNA sequence: TGTGCCAGCAGCTTGACAGGGGGCATCGGGCGCAATGAGCAGTTCTTC.

The chain combines TRBV27 with TRBJ2-3, with 9 bases aligning to TRBD2. The CDR3 extends over 19 amino acids. Looked up from germline, CDR1 is MNHEY and CDR2 is SMNVEV (reference sequence). V gave up 3 bases and J gave up 0 bases; unmatched junction bases: 13. CDR3 in amino acids: CASSFLRLAGAPSTDTQYF. DNA for the CDR3: TGTGCCAGCAGTTTCCTTAGGTTAGCGGGGGCCCCTAGCACAGATACGCAGTATTTT.

V and J are TRBV15 and TRBJ2-1, with 7 bases that match TRBD2. This CDR3 comprises 16 residues. With V trimmed by 7 bases and J by 0 bases, 9 bases remained unmatched. Looked up from germline, CDR1 is LNHNV and CDR2 is YYDKDF (reference sequence). The CDR3 reads CATTSGGLNSYNEQFF. CDR3 nucleotides: TGTGCCACCACCTCGGGAGGCCTTAACTCCTACAATGAGCAGTTCTTC.

J is TRBJ2-4 and V is TRBV29-1; D gene uncertain. Trimming pared 6 bases from V and 2 bases from J, leaving 20 bases between. There are 16 residues in the CDR3. The germline CDR1 and CDR2 sequences are SQVTM and ANQGSEA. CDR3 sequence: CSVRTGPWATKNIQYF. The CDR3 DNA reads TGCAGCGTCCGCACTGGGCCATGGGCAACCAAAAACATTCAGTACTTC. The entire variable domain, with the rest obtained from reference TRBV29-1 and TRBJ2-4, is as follows: SAVISQKPSRDICQRGTSLTIQCQVDSQVTMMFWYRQQPGQSLTLIATANQGSEATYESGFVIDKFPISRPNLTFSTLTVSNMSPEDSSIYLCSVRTGPWATKNIQYFGAGTRLSVL.

This sequence joins TRBV2 and TRBJ2-5, with 14 bases lining up with TRBD2. The germline CDR1 and CDR2 sequences are SNHLY and FYNNEI. Losses at the gene ends were 5 bases for V and 7 bases for J; bases not matched to a gene: 9. CDR3 length equals 16 residues. The DNA of the CDR3 is TGTGCCAGCAGTCTGGGGACTAGCGGGAGTTCAGTGACCCAGTACTTC. Encoded protein: CASSLGTSGSSVTQYF.

This clone was seen a few times. The rearrangement uses TRBV5-5 and TRBJ1-1, with D unclear. Between the trimmed V and J ends, which lost 0 bases and 7 bases, there was a span of 4 bases. Germline values: CDR1 SGHKS, CDR2 YYEKEE (reference sequence). This CDR3 has 11 residues. CDR3 loop: CASSLAFEAFF. The CDR3 DNA sequence: TGTGCCAGCAGCTTGGCCTTTGAAGCTTTCTTT.

The CDR3 DNA reads as TGCGCCAGCAGCGGGTACATAGCGGACCAAGAGACCCAGTACTTC. Its protein is CASSGYIADQETQYF. J is TRBJ2-5 and V is TRBV5-1; weak D call: TRBD2 (6 bases). The V gene's germline CDR1 is SGHRS and CDR2 YFSETQ. The CDR3 runs 15 residues. Trimming pared 4 bases from V and 0 bases from J, leaving 13 bases between.

The chain joins TRBV28 to TRBJ2-2; D unresolved. There are 13 residues in the CDR3. The ends were cut back, 2 bases at V and 4 bases at J, with 5 bases in the middle. Germline assignment: CDR1 MDHEN and CDR2 SYDVKM. The CDR3 reads CASSLESTGELFF. CDR3 DNA: TGTGCCAGCAGTTTAGAGAGCACCGGGGAGCTGTTTTTT.

The CDR3: CASYTNSYEQYF. Written as DNA, the CDR3 is TGTGCCAGCTATACTAATTCCTACGAGCAGTACTTC. The J gene is TRBJ2-7, the V gene TRBV28; no firm D call. The CDR3 length is 12 residues. Trimming removed 8 bases from V and 1 base from J, with 9 bases in between. Germline V gives CDR1 MDHEN, CDR2 SYDVKM.

The genes are TRBV24-1 and TRBJ2-1; 11 nucleotides match TRBD2. Unmatched junction bases numbered 4, after V lost 2 bases and J lost 8 bases. Germline assignment: CDR1 KGHDR and CDR2 SFDVKD. The CDR3 totals 15 residues. The CDR3 loop reads CATSDSSGRSDEQFF. The CDR3, as DNA: TGTGCCACCAGTGATTCTAGCGGGAGGAGCGATGAGCAGTTCTTC.